Listed below are T cell receptor beta chains from one sample, sequenced in a study of radiotherapy plus CTLA-4 blockade in lung cancer. Only in-frame clones appear in the TCRdb table, and some are missing; sequencing was by immunoSEQ multiplex PCR. The table records tens of thousands of clones, 84% of them present only once. The sample here was peripheral blood, taken from a patient treated with radiotherapy plus ipilimumab. Every receptor here comes from a human donor with non-small cell lung cancer who had stable disease on radiotherapy plus ipilimumab. Both conserved end residues are part of each CDR3. D genes are given only for firm matches. For some rows the clone size is stated as once, few or many, or as a class when expanded; others skip it.

cdr3_aa,cdr3_nt,clone_size,j_call,v_call,d_call
CAWSGGVETQYF,TGTGCCTGGAGTGGAGGTGTCGAGACCCAGTACTTC,.,TRBJ2-5,TRBV30,.
CASSSLTGGTDTQYF,TGCGCCAGCAGCTCACTTACAGGAGGCACAGATACGCAGTATTTT,.,TRBJ2-3,TRBV5-1,.
CASRTSGEQYF,TGTGCCAGCCGGACTAGTGGCGAGCAGTACTTC,.,TRBJ2-7,TRBV6-6,TRBD2
CASSQGFKSEQYF,TGCGCCAGCAGCCAAGGATTCAAATCCGAGCAGTACTTC,.,TRBJ2-7,TRBV4-1,.
CASSSTLLAGGQGDTQYF,TGTGCCAGCAGTTCGACCTTACTAGCGGGAGGGCAAGGAGATACGCAGTATTTT,.,TRBJ2-3,TRBV27,TRBD2
CASSQTSGKPNEQFF,TGTGCCAGCAGCCAGACTAGCGGGAAGCCCAATGAGCAGTTCTTC,.,TRBJ2-1,TRBV7-9,TRBD2
CASARFGGNTGELFF,TGTGCCAGCGCCCGGTTCGGGGGGAACACCGGGGAGCTGTTTTTT,.,TRBJ2-2,TRBV2,.
CASSESISYEQYF,TGTGCCAGCAGTGAGAGTATTAGCTACGAGCAGTACTTC,.,TRBJ2-7,TRBV6-1,.
CASSEQNSGANVLTF,TGTGCCAGCAGTGAACAAAACTCTGGGGCCAACGTCCTGACTTTC,few,TRBJ2-6,TRBV6-1,.
CASSQTSGGADTQYF,TGTGCCAGCAGCCAAACTAGCGGGGGGGCAGATACGCAGTATTTT,.,TRBJ2-3,TRBV28,TRBD2
CASSGGGVMNTEAFF,TGTGCCAGCAGCGGGGGAGGGGTCATGAACACTGAAGCTTTCTTT,.,TRBJ1-1,TRBV9,.
CARARREADTQYF,TGTGCGAGGGCCAGACGTGAGGCAGATACGCAGTATTTT,.,TRBJ2-3,TRBV30,.
CASSYDTSPLEQYF,TGTGCCAGCAGCTACGATACTAGCCCTCTCGAGCAGTACTTC,few,TRBJ2-7,TRBV11-3,.
CASSPQLAGTGELFF,TGTGCCAGCTCACCTCAGCTAGCGGGGACCGGGGAGCTGTTTTTT,.,TRBJ2-2,TRBV18,TRBD2
CASSSTQWTPSYEQYF,TGTGCCAGCAGCTCCACACAGTGGACTCCTTCCTACGAGCAGTACTTC,.,TRBJ2-7,TRBV11-2,.
CASSLAGRDEQYF,TGCGCCAGCAGCTTGGCGGGTCGGGACGAGCAGTACTTC,.,TRBJ2-7,TRBV5-1,.
CSVEAGTGGQYF,TGCAGCGTTGAAGCCGGAACAGGCGGGCAGTATTTT,few,TRBJ2-3,TRBV29-1,.
CAWSVSNYGYTF,TGTGCCTGGAGTGTCAGTAACTATGGCTACACCTTC,.,TRBJ1-2,TRBV30,.
CASSLDRGPGNTIYF,TGTGCCAGCAGCTTAGACAGGGGGCCTGGAAACACCATATATTTT,.,TRBJ1-3,TRBV7-3,TRBD1
CASSPLPTGGSSYNEQFF,TGTGCCAGCTCACCACTCCCGACAGGGGGGAGCTCCTACAATGAGCAGTTCTTC,.,TRBJ2-1,TRBV18,TRBD1
CASSLDPGQPQHF,TGTGCCAGCAGCTTAGATCCCGGACAGCCCCAGCATTTT,.,TRBJ1-5,TRBV7-9,.
CASSGLDRGLNTEAFF,TGCGCCAGCAGTGGATTGGACAGGGGGCTGAACACTGAAGCTTTCTTT,.,TRBJ1-1,TRBV10-2,TRBD1
CASRDREETQYF,TGTGCCAGCCGGGACAGGGAGGAGACCCAGTACTTC,.,TRBJ2-5,TRBV27,TRBD1
CATSRARGLAGKYEQYF,TGTGCCACCAGCAGAGCAAGGGGACTAGCGGGGAAATACGAGCAGTACTTC,.,TRBJ2-7,TRBV15,TRBD2
CASRVTNEKLFF,TGTGCCAGCAGGGTGACTAATGAAAAACTGTTTTTT,.,TRBJ1-4,TRBV4-2,.
CASSPGRDNEQFF,TGTGCCAGCTCACCGGGCAGGGATAATGAGCAGTTCTTC,.,TRBJ2-1,TRBV18,.
CASSFWTGHDYGYTF,TGTGCCAGCAGCTTTTGGACAGGGCATGACTATGGCTACACCTTC,.,TRBJ1-2,TRBV5-6,TRBD1
CASSLGPGNTIYF,TGCGCCAGCAGCTTGGGGCCTGGAAACACCATATATTTT,.,TRBJ1-3,TRBV5-1,.
CASSPRVDRDEQFF,TGTGCCAGCAGCCCTAGGGTGGATCGGGATGAGCAGTTCTTC,few,TRBJ2-1,TRBV5-7,.
CASSFIGQPYGYTF,TGTGCCAGCAGCTTTATCGGGCAGCCCTATGGCTACACCTTC,.,TRBJ1-2,TRBV5-4,.
CASIRGGTDTQYF,TGTGCCAGCATAAGGGGGGGCACAGATACGCAGTATTTT,.,TRBJ2-3,TRBV2,.
CASRGTGESGYTF,TGTGCCAGCAGAGGGACAGGCGAATCTGGCTACACCTTC,.,TRBJ1-2,TRBV6-5,TRBD1
CASSLASGQETQYF,TGCGCCAGCAGCTTAGCTAGCGGCCAAGAGACCCAGTACTTC,.,TRBJ2-5,TRBV5-1,TRBD2
CASSDYGQGGSYEQYF,TGCGCCAGCAGTGATTACGGACAGGGTGGCTCCTACGAGCAGTACTTC,.,TRBJ2-7,TRBV10-1,TRBD1
CASSFPPNYEQYF,TGTGCCAGCAGCTTCCCGCCTAACTACGAGCAGTACTTC,.,TRBJ2-7,TRBV5-6,.
CASSSRSAQETQYF,TGTGCCAGCAGCTCCAGGTCAGCACAAGAGACCCAGTACTTC,.,TRBJ2-5,TRBV6-1,.
CASRPTGGWNEQYF,TGTGCCAGCAGACCGACAGGGGGCTGGAACGAGCAGTACTTC,.,TRBJ2-7,TRBV28,TRBD1
CASSYGGVYYEQYF,TGTGCCAGCAGTTACGGCGGGGTGTACTACGAGCAGTACTTC,.,TRBJ2-7,TRBV6-5,.
CASSDGSRSGEQYF,TGTGCCAGCAGTGACGGGTCCCGCAGCGGCGAGCAGTACTTC,.,TRBJ2-7,TRBV6-1,.
CASSHPARQRVGADTQYF,TGCGCCAGCAGCCACCCAGCCCGCCAGAGGGTAGGAGCAGATACGCAGTATTTT,.,TRBJ2-3,TRBV4-1,.
CASSLGDRGNLGNQPQHF,TGTGCCAGCAGCTTGGGGGACCGAGGTAATTTGGGCAATCAGCCCCAGCATTTT,.,TRBJ1-5,TRBV11-2,.
CASSSAGGAEGYGYEQYF,TGTGCCAGCAGTTCAGCAGGGGGGGCGGAGGGGTACGGTTACGAGCAGTACTTC,.,TRBJ2-7,TRBV28,.
CASSLGQGADYTF,TGTGCCAGCAGCTTGGGGCAGGGGGCTGACTACACCTTC,.,TRBJ1-2,TRBV5-5,TRBD1
CATSRGFIGAGNTIYF,TGTGCCACCAGCAGAGGGTTTATAGGGGCCGGAAACACCATATATTTT,.,TRBJ1-3,TRBV15,.
CASSQGAGEAETQYF,TGTGCCAGCAGCCAGGGAGCGGGAGAGGCGGAGACCCAGTACTTC,.,TRBJ2-5,TRBV4-2,TRBD2